Below, 11 T cell receptor beta chains from the same sample are listed, as sequenced in a study of T cells after yellow fever vaccination. MiXCR, applied by TCRdb to the 5' RACE reads, yields one record per CDR3 protein. This sample has around 550,000 distinct CDR3 sequences, with 15% to 20% found just once. The sequencing used PBMCs, collected 15 days after the yellow fever booster vaccination. These receptors originate from a man aged 25 to 45 who received the YFV17D yellow fever vaccine.

V usage is TRBV12-3 or TRBV12-4 and J usage is TRBJ2-2, with 10 nucleotides matching TRBD2. Trimming removed 3 bases from V and 3 bases from J; junction bases left unmatched: 4. The CDR3 extends over 16 amino acids. CDR3 in DNA: TGTGCCAGCAGTTTCCAGCGGGAGGGGTACACCGGGGAGCTGTTTTTT. This codes for CASSFQREGYTGELFF.

The gene calls are TRBV9 and TRBJ2-3; the match to TRBD1 covers 7 bases. This CDR3 has 15 residues. The V gene's germline CDR1 is SGDLS and CDR2 YYNGEE. Losses at the gene ends were 0 bases for V and 3 bases for J; bases not matched to a gene: 4. DNA for the CDR3: TGTGCCAGCAGCGTAGACAGGGGTTGGACAGATACGCAGTATTTT. Residues: CASSVDRGWTDTQYF.

V usage is TRBV7-2 and J usage is TRBJ2-7; D not resolved. Per germline, CDR1 SGHTA and CDR2 FQGNSA. This CDR3 contains 13 residues. V gave up 4 bases and J gave up 6 bases, with 13 bases separating them. CDR3 in DNA: TGTGCCAGCAGCTATACTCTTCCCGGCGAGCAGTACTTC. Its translation: CASSYTLPGEQYF.

The chain combines TRBV20-1 with TRBJ2-3; the match to TRBD2 covers 8 bases. Germline V lookup: CDR1 DFQATT, CDR2 SNEGSKA (reference sequence). This CDR3 has 16 residues. The V and J ends lost 5 bases and 1 base, in that order; junction bases with no gene match: 11. The CDR3 region is CSARSSGTRRTDTQYF. The DNA for the CDR3 is TGCAGTGCTCGATCTTCCGGGACTAGGCGCACAGATACGCAGTATTTT.

The chain carries TRBV7-9 and TRBJ2-1; TRBD2 agrees at 9 bases. J was trimmed by 8 bases and V by 0 bases; bases with no gene match: 14. The CDR3 spans 18 residues. Germline CDR1 reads SEHNR; CDR2 reads FQNEAQ (reference sequence). This CDR3 reads CASSLALLAGEGNHEQFF. CDR3 DNA: TGTGCCAGCAGCTTAGCGTTGTTAGCGGGAGAGGGGAACCATGAGCAGTTCTTC. Full variable domain (missing parts from reference TRBV7-9 and TRBJ2-1): DTGVSQNPRHKITKRGQNVTFRCDPISEHNRLYWYRQTLGQGPEFLTYFQNEAQLEKSRLLSDRFSAERPKGSFSTLEIQRTEQGDSAMYLCASSLALLAGEGNHEQFFGPGTRLTVL.

The rearrangement links TRBV7-2 to TRBJ2-7, with D hard to call. Trimming removed 5 bases from V and 5 bases from J, with 16 bases in between. This CDR3 is built from 14 residues. Germline V gives CDR1 SGHTA, CDR2 FQGNSA. This chain's CDR3 is CASSRNLSPDEQYF. CDR3 coding DNA: TGTGCCAGCAGCCGAAATCTATCACCCGACGAGCAGTACTTC.

J is TRBJ1-1 and V is TRBV6-6, with a weak D call TRBD1 (5 bases). The V gene's germline CDR1 is MNHNY and CDR2 SVGAGI (reference sequence). This CDR3 contains 13 residues. V was pared by 6 bases and J by 5 bases, with 13 bases between. This CDR3 reads CASRGPGGTEAFF. The CDR3 DNA reads TGTGCCAGCAGGGGACCCGGGGGGACTGAAGCTTTCTTT.

This clonotype has more than one count but fewer than ten. This rearrangement joins TRBV29-1 to TRBJ2-7, with 7 bases aligning to TRBD1. V lost 4 bases to trimming and J lost 4 bases; unmatched junction nucleotides: 10. This CDR3 comprises 14 residues. CDR1 is SQVTM, CDR2 ANQGSEA, per germline. The chain's CDR3 is CSVGAPGGEYEQYF. CDR3 sequence (DNA): TGCAGCGTTGGGGCCCCAGGGGGTGAGTACGAGCAGTACTTC.

The chain joins TRBV25-1 to TRBJ2-2; no firm D call. The CDR3 totals 15 residues. Germline V gives CDR1 MGHDK, CDR2 SYGVNS. V lost 3 bases, J lost 6 bases, and 14 bases lay in between. The DNA for the CDR3 is TGTGCCAGCAGTGATGCGATGACTGTCTCCGGGGAGCTGTTTTTT. This encodes CASSDAMTVSGELFF.

The V call is TRBV20-1, the J call TRBJ2-3; 9 nucleotides line up with TRBD2. There are 14 residues in the CDR3. V was clipped by 5 bases and J by 4 bases; unmatched bases: 7. From germline, CDR1 is DFQATT and CDR2 SNEGSKA (reference sequence). CDR3 DNA: TGCAGTGCTCCGCTAGCGGGAATGCCAGATACGCAGTATTTT. This sequence encodes CSAPLAGMPDTQYF.

This chain connects TRBV4-3 to TRBJ2-3, with no clear D. The V gene lost 0 bases and the J gene lost 3 bases, with 10 bases spanning the gap. Per the germline V gene, CDR1 is LGHNA and CDR2 is YSLEER. This CDR3 has 15 amino acids. The CDR3 nucleotides are TGCGCCAGCAGCCAAGATCCGTCTATAACAGATACGCAGTATTTT. Its translation is CASSQDPSITDTQYF.